This is a list of T cell receptor beta chains from one sample in a study of blood T cell repertoires in COVID-19. Clones were sequenced by immunoSEQ multiplex PCR, and TCRdb holds only the in-frame ones, with some missing. The table records about 74,000 clones, roughly 79% of them present only once. The sequenced sample was peripheral blood. The origin of the receptors is a man aged 65 to 85 with acute or convalescent COVID-19. Each CDR3 is given with its conserved first and last residue. Fields, in order: CDR3 DNA, CDR3 protein, J gene, V gene, D gene, clone size. D genes are given only for firm matches. Clone size is given for some rows only: seen once, a few or many times, or a class if the clone is expanded.

TGTGCCAGCAGCCAAGCGGCCCCATCAGGCGAGCAGTACTTC | CASSQAAPSGEQYF | TRBJ2-7 | TRBV3-1/TRBV3-2 | . | .
TGTGCCAGCAGCTTAGTCAGGGCTTATAATTCACCCCTCCACTTT | CASSLVRAYNSPLHF | TRBJ1-6 | TRBV7-6 | . | .
TGTGCTAGCAGTTCCGGCGCCAGGCTTTGCTATGGCTACACCTTC | CASSSGARLCYGYTF | TRBJ1-2 | TRBV7-7 | . | .
TGTGCCACCAGCGTACCCCCGGGACAGTATCAAGAGACCCAGTACTTC | CATSVPPGQYQETQYF | TRBJ2-5 | TRBV15 | TRBD1 | .
TGTGCCAGCAGCCTTCATCAGCGGGAGGTAACAGATACGCAGTATTTT | CASSLHQREVTDTQYF | TRBJ2-3 | TRBV7-8 | TRBD2 | .
TGTGCCAGCAGTTTAGGGGGAGGGCCGACTGAAGCTTTCTTT | CASSLGGGPTEAFF | TRBJ1-1 | TRBV11-2 | . | .
TGCGCCAGCAGCCCGAGCACAGCTGGGGCCAACGTCCTGACTTTC | CASSPSTAGANVLTF | TRBJ2-6 | TRBV4-1 | . | few
TGTGCCATCAGTGATATACAGCCGGACAGCGGGAGAAATCATGGTGAGCAGTTCTTC | CAISDIQPDSGRNHGEQFF | TRBJ2-1 | TRBV10-3 | TRBD2 | .
TGTGCCATCAGGGAGGGGACAGGGGCTAATGAAAAACTGTTTTTT | CAIREGTGANEKLFF | TRBJ1-4 | TRBV10-3 | TRBD1 | .
TGTGCCAGCAGCCTCGGGCTAGCGGGAGGACGGGGAGAGACCCAGTACTTC | CASSLGLAGGRGETQYF | TRBJ2-5 | TRBV11-3 | TRBD2 | .
TGTGCCAGCGGACTAGCGGGAGGGCAGAGTACGCAGTATTTT | CASGLAGGQSTQYF | TRBJ2-3 | TRBV11-3 | TRBD2 | .
TGTGCCAGCAGCCTCGGACAGTTCACTGAAGCTTTCTTT | CASSLGQFTEAFF | TRBJ1-1 | TRBV14 | . | .
TGTGCCAGTACGGGAGGGGCCGAGCAGTTCTTC | CASTGGAEQFF | TRBJ2-1 | TRBV19 | TRBD2 | few
TGTGCCAGTAGGGCCGGGACAGGGGGCACTGAAGCTTTCTTT | CASRAGTGGTEAFF | TRBJ1-1 | TRBV19 | TRBD1 | once
TGTGCCAGCAGCGACGGGACTAGGCCCTACGAGCAGTACTTC | CASSDGTRPYEQYF | TRBJ2-7 | TRBV9 | TRBD2 | .
TGTGCCAGCAGCTACCAGGGGGCGCGGATGAACACTGAAGCTTTCTTT | CASSYQGARMNTEAFF | TRBJ1-1 | TRBV5-6 | TRBD1 | .
TGTGCCAGCAGAATACAGGGAACCTACGAGCAGTACTTC | CASRIQGTYEQYF | TRBJ2-7 | TRBV12-3/TRBV12-4 | . | .
TGTGCCACCAGCATCATTTCAGGGCTAGCGGGCCAGGAGACCTACGAGCAGTACTTC | CATSIISGLAGQETYEQYF | TRBJ2-7 | TRBV15 | TRBD2 | .
TGTGCCAGCAGTTTAAACCGGCAGGGGAATTCACCCCTCCACTTT | CASSLNRQGNSPLHF | TRBJ1-6 | TRBV27 | . | .
TGTGCCAGCAGCTTAAACATAGCCCCCCGAGAGCAGTACTTC | CASSLNIAPREQYF | TRBJ2-7 | TRBV7-9 | . | .
TGCGCCAGCAGTGGCTTGGGGGGGAGTGAGCAGTTCTTC | CASSGLGGSEQFF | TRBJ2-1 | TRBV10-2 | TRBD2 | few
TGTGCCAGCAGTTCGACTAGCGGACTCACAGATACGCAGTATTTT | CASSSTSGLTDTQYF | TRBJ2-3 | TRBV27 | TRBD2 | .
TGTGCCAGTAGGGCCGGCAGGACAGCGAGGTCCGGGGAGCTGTTTTTT | CASRAGRTARSGELFF | TRBJ2-2 | TRBV19 | . | .
TGTGCCAGCAGCTTACCTCGGACAGACAATGAAAAACTGTTTTTT | CASSLPRTDNEKLFF | TRBJ1-4 | TRBV7-9 | . | few
TGTGCCAGCAGCTTGGCGGGGTGGTCTGGCTACACCTTC | CASSLAGWSGYTF | TRBJ1-2 | TRBV7-8 | . | .
TGTGCCAGCACCCTGGGAGCGGGAGTCGGCGAGCAGTACTTC | CASTLGAGVGEQYF | TRBJ2-7 | TRBV27 | TRBD2 | .
TGTGCCAGCAGTTACTCGGGGACAGGGAAAAACATTCAGTACTTC | CASSYSGTGKNIQYF | TRBJ2-4 | TRBV6-5 | TRBD1 | .
TGTGCCAGCAGCCCCTGGGACAGGGCCGAGACCCAGTACTTC | CASSPWDRAETQYF | TRBJ2-5 | TRBV27 | TRBD1 | .
TGTGCCAGCAGTTGGAGACAGGGAACCAATCAGCCCCAGCATTTT | CASSWRQGTNQPQHF | TRBJ1-5 | TRBV6-5 | TRBD1 | .
TGTGCCAGCAGCCCTGACTCGAACCCCTACGAGCAGTACTTC | CASSPDSNPYEQYF | TRBJ2-7 | TRBV7-9 | . | .
TGCAGCGTCGCAGCGGGAGCGCACTACGAGCAGTACTTC | CSVAAGAHYEQYF | TRBJ2-7 | TRBV29-1 | TRBD2 | .
TGTGCCAGCAGCGTGCAGGGGGCGATCACTGAAGCTTTCTTT | CASSVQGAITEAFF | TRBJ1-1 | TRBV9 | TRBD1 | .